These 22 T cell receptor beta chains share one sample of origin, sequenced in a study of T cells in localized non-small cell lung cancer. Some clones are missing from TCRdb's copy, which holds only in-frame ones; the method was immunoSEQ multiplex PCR. The sample lists tens of thousands of clones, about 80% seen once, with around 16% in the top ten. The specimen was peripheral blood, collected before any cancer treatment. Receptor source: a male donor older than 55 with stage III squamous cell lung carcinoma.

This chain joins TRBV6-1 and TRBJ1-1; D unresolved. The length of the CDR3 is 13 residues. V shed 7 bases and J shed 4 bases, with 13 bases lying between them. Germline V gene lookup returns CDR1 MNHNS and CDR2 SASEGT. The chain's CDR3 is CASTPRRATEAFF. The CDR3, as DNA: TGTGCCAGCACCCCCAGGAGGGCCACTGAAGCTTTCTTT.

The chain joins TRBV2 to TRBJ1-5, with 9 nucleotides matching TRBD1. V gave up 6 bases and J gave up 3 bases; unmatched junction bases: 9. The CDR3 extends over 16 amino acids. Germline CDR1 is SNHLY and CDR2 is FYNNEI. The CDR3: CASRKGTGSNNQPQHF. The CDR3 coding sequence is TGTGCCAGCAGGAAAGGGACAGGGAGTAACAATCAGCCCCAGCATTTT.

The J gene is TRBJ2-3, the V gene TRBV5-6; 10 bases agree with TRBD1. The CDR3 runs 15 residues. CDR1 SGHDT and CDR2 YYEEEE come from the germline V gene. V trimming: 4 bases; J trimming: 0 bases; junction bases outside the gene matches: 2. This chain's CDR3 is CASSRGQGSTDTQYF. The CDR3 nucleotides read TGTGCCAGCAGCCGGGGACAGGGGAGCACAGATACGCAGTATTTT.

This rearrangement joins TRBV30 to TRBJ1-1; D remains ambiguous. V dropped 3 bases and J dropped 5 bases, with 19 bases sitting between them. Germline V gene sequence: CDR1 GTSNPN, CDR2 SVGIG (reference sequence). The CDR3 has 15 residues. The CDR3 region is CAWRTGPWRRTEAFF. The CDR3 nucleotides read TGTGCCTGGAGAACCGGGCCTTGGAGGAGGACTGAAGCTTTCTTT.

This rearrangement joins TRBV28 to TRBJ1-2, with D uncertain. V lost 2 bases, J lost 4 bases, and 17 bases lay in between. Per the germline V gene, CDR1 is MDHEN and CDR2 is SYDVKM. This CDR3 contains 16 residues. The CDR3 loop reads CASSLLWQEPVYGYTF. In nucleotides, the CDR3 is TGTGCCAGCAGTTTACTTTGGCAGGAGCCCGTCTATGGCTACACCTTC.

This sequence joins TRBV6-6 and TRBJ2-2; D gene unclear. Germline CDR1 MNHNY, CDR2 SVGAGI (reference sequence). The V and J ends lost 4 bases and 6 bases respectively, with 9 bases between them. The CDR3 length is 13 residues. CDR3 coding DNA: TGTGCCAGCAGTTTAATTATATCCGGGGAGCTGTTTTTT. Its translation is CASSLIISGELFF.

The chain recombines TRBV30 with TRBJ1-3; 7 nucleotides agree with TRBD1. CDR3 length: 15 residues. The ends lost 2 bases at V and 0 bases at J; junction bases unmatched: 4. CDR1 and CDR2 from the germline V gene are GTSNPN and SVGIG (reference sequence). This CDR3 is CAWSQGGSSGNTIYF. The CDR3 DNA sequence: TGTGCCTGGAGTCAAGGGGGCTCCTCTGGAAACACCATATATTTT.

This clone appeared a few times. The chain recombines TRBV2 with TRBJ1-1; D is ambiguous. Germline V gene sequence: CDR1 SNHLY, CDR2 FYNNEI. With 4 bases removed from V and 7 bases from J, the gap between germline ends came to 7 bases. The CDR3 length is 11 residues. CDR3 loop: CASSGLNEAFF. CDR3 in DNA: TGTGCCAGCAGTGGTTTAAATGAAGCTTTCTTT.

This rearrangement joins TRBV10-3 to TRBJ2-1; D is uncertain. The V and J ends lost 2 bases and 6 bases respectively, with 5 bases between them. The CDR3 totals 12 residues. Germline V gene sequence: CDR1 ENHRY, CDR2 SYGVKD. This CDR3 reads CAISEGINEQFF. The CDR3 coding sequence is TGTGCCATCAGTGAGGGTATCAATGAGCAGTTCTTC.

In this sample, this clone is medium-sized (0.01 to 0.1%). V is TRBV6-4 and J is TRBJ1-1; D gene uncertain. V was cut by 2 bases and J by 10 bases, with 11 bases left in between. The CDR3 loop spans 12 amino acids. CDR1 is MRHNA and CDR2 is SNTAGT in the germline V gene. CDR3 nucleotide sequence: TGTGCCAGCAGTGACACAGAAGGTGTAGCTTTCTTT. This gives the protein CASSDTEGVAFF.

The chain combines TRBV5-6 with TRBJ2-2; D call uncertain. Germline CDR1 is SGHDT and CDR2 is YYEEEE. V lost 3 bases and J lost 4, with 4 bases in between. This CDR3 is 12 amino acids long. Here the CDR3 reads CASSWSTGELFF. The CDR3 coding sequence is TGTGCCAGCAGCTGGAGCACCGGGGAGCTGTTTTTT.

The chain carries TRBV2 and TRBJ2-4; TRBD2 matches at 9 bases. Germline V gene lookup returns CDR1 SNHLY and CDR2 FYNNEI. The CDR3 extends over 14 amino acids. The junction had 9 bases not matched to a gene; V was cut back by 8 bases and J by 7 bases. The CDR3 bases are TGTGCCAGCTTGTCGCGGGGGGGCGGGAACATTCAGTACTTC. As protein: CASLSRGGGNIQYF.

The chain joins TRBV5-4 to TRBJ2-3, with 7 bases aligning to TRBD1. V lost 0 bases, J lost 5 bases, and 6 bases stayed unmatched. Germline CDR1 SGHNT, CDR2 YYREEE (reference sequence). This CDR3 has 15 amino acids. The CDR3 DNA reads TGTGCCAGCAGCTTGGGAGGGGGCGATGGAGATACGCAGTATTTT. As protein: CASSLGGGDGDTQYF.

This clone is large (0.1 to 1%). The chain has TRBV4-2 and TRBJ2-1; 8 nucleotides line up with TRBD2. V lost 5 bases and J lost 5; bases outside the gene matches: 8. Germline values: CDR1 LGHNA, CDR2 YNFKEQ. The CDR3 consists of 15 residues. Here the CDR3 DNA reads TGTGCCAGCAGCTTAGTTGATAGCGGGAACAATGAGCAGTTCTTC. This gives the protein CASSLVDSGNNEQFF.

This clone was seen just once. V is TRBV11-2 and J is TRBJ2-7; 8 bases match TRBD1. CDR1 and CDR2 from the germline V gene are SGHAT and FQNNGV. The junction had 6 bases not matched to a gene; V was cut back by 5 bases and J by 0 bases. The CDR3 has 15 residues. CDR3 amino acids: CASSGTGGSSYEQYF. Written as DNA, the CDR3 is TGTGCCAGCAGCGGAACAGGGGGTTCCTCCTACGAGCAGTACTTC.

The rearrangement joins TRBV7-9 to TRBJ1-3; D unresolved. The V end lost 3 bases, the J end lost 4 bases, and 7 bases lay between the germline ends. CDR1 and CDR2 from the germline V gene are SEHNR and FQNEAQ (reference sequence). CDR3 length equals 13 residues. The CDR3: CASSFSTGNTIYF. The CDR3 DNA reads as TGTGCCAGCAGCTTCTCGACGGGAAACACCATATATTTT.

The chain has TRBV5-1 and TRBJ2-3, with D possibly TRBD2 on 5 matching bases. Germline CDR1 is SGHRS and CDR2 is YFSETQ. Trimming took 2 bases from V and 4 from J, leaving 8 bases between them. The CDR3 loop spans 13 amino acids. Here the CDR3 DNA reads TGCGCCAGCAGCTTTACGGGGTCAGATACGCAGTATTTT. It encodes CASSFTGSDTQYF.

The genes are TRBV14 and TRBJ2-7, with D hard to call. Germline assignment: CDR1 SGHDN and CDR2 FVKESK. Trimming removed 4 bases from V and 2 bases from J, with 9 bases in between. The CDR3 runs 13 residues. CDR3 DNA sequence: TGTGCCAGCAGCCTTCGGAGAACCTACGAGCAGTACTTC. Encoded protein: CASSLRRTYEQYF.

The chain links TRBV9 to TRBJ2-7; TRBD1 is a possible D gene (5 bases). CDR3 length: 14 residues. V was shortened by 0 bases and J by 3 bases, with 10 bases between the two germline ends. The germline V gene encodes CDR1 SGDLS and CDR2 YYNGEE. In DNA, the CDR3 is TGTGCCAGCAGCGTAGCGGTCAGGGACTACGAGCAGTACTTC. Translated: CASSVAVRDYEQYF. Full variable domain (missing parts from reference TRBV9 and TRBJ2-7): DSGVTQTPKHLITATGQRVTLRCSPRSGDLSVYWYQQSLDQGLQFLIQYYNGEERAKGNILERFSAQQFPDLHSELNLSSLELGDSALYFCASSVAVRDYEQYFGPGTRLTVT.

The chain couples TRBV10-1 to TRBJ1-1; D unclear. V was trimmed by 4 bases and J by 1 base, leaving 7 bases between them. This CDR3 region has 13 residues. CDR1 is WNHNN, CDR2 SYGVQD, per germline (reference sequence). CDR3 DNA sequence: TGCGCCAGCAGTGCCCAAGAGAACACTGAAGCTTTCTTT. Translation gives CASSAQENTEAFF.

V usage is TRBV7-6 and J usage is TRBJ1-3; D not resolved. The CDR3 runs to 17 residues. Germline V gives CDR1 SGHVS, CDR2 FNYEAQ. Trimming took off 1 base at V and 0 bases at J, with 13 bases between the two ends. CDR3 coding DNA: TGTGCCAGCAGCTTAGGTCCAGGACGATTCTCTGGAAACACCATATATTTT. This encodes CASSLGPGRFSGNTIYF.

This clone has only one observation. The chain combines TRBV12-5 with TRBJ2-7, with D perhaps matching TRBD1 or TRBD2 (5 bases each). The CDR3 has 12 amino acids. V was pared by 6 bases and J by 7 bases, with 13 bases between. Germline assignment: CDR1 LGHNT and CDR2 FRNRAP. The DNA for the CDR3 is TGTGCTAGTGGCCGGGACCCCCGGGAGCAGTACTTC. Its translation is CASGRDPREQYF.